These 19 T cell receptor beta chains were all obtained from the same sample, sequenced in a study of T cells expressing NK-cell markers. TCRdb reprocessed the 5' RACE reads; each CDR3 protein has one entry and no DNA is given. In all, the sample yields about 260,000 distinct CDR3 sequences. Material: blood T cells: a sorted CD56 or NKG2C T cell subset, CD4+ or CD8+ T cells, or bulk PBMC T cells (not recorded which). The origin of the receptors is a man younger than 30 in good health.

This chain joins TRBV12-3 or TRBV12-4 and TRBJ1-1; TCRdb names TRBD1, which stays unverified in the absence of DNA. There are 14 residues in the CDR3. The CDR3 loop reads CASSLGGGSTEAFF.

The J gene is TRBJ1-3, the V gene TRBV5-1. CDR1 and CDR2 (germline): SGHRS, YFSETQ. The CDR3 runs to 15 residues. Here the CDR3 reads CASTLQGVSGNTIYF.

The chain couples TRBV27 to TRBJ2-2; there is no DNA to check the TCRdb D call of TRBD1. CDR1 is MNHEY and CDR2 is SMNVEV in the germline V gene (reference sequence). The CDR3 is 14 amino acids. CDR3 in amino acids: CASTGTLNTGELFF.

This sequence joins TRBV6-1 and TRBJ2-5. The germline CDR1 and CDR2 sequences are MNHNS and SASEGT. The length of the CDR3 is 13 residues. The CDR3 loop reads CASSEFLSLSQYF.

V gene TRBV7-7 combines with J gene TRBJ2-2; TCRdb indicates TRBD1, and absent DNA this call remains unverified. The CDR3 consists of 15 residues. Per germline, CDR1 SSHAT and CDR2 FNYEAQ (reference sequence). CDR3 sequence: CASSTSPREGGELFF. Full variable domain (outside the CDR3, taken from reference TRBV7-7 and TRBJ2-2): GAGVSQSPRYKVTKRGQDVTLRCDPISSHATLYWYQQALGQGPEFLTYFNYEAQPDKSGLPSDRFSAERPEGSISTLTIQRTEQRDSAMYRCASSTSPREGGELFFGEGSRLTVL.

This rearrangement joins TRBV6-5 to TRBJ2-7. Per germline, CDR1 MNHEY and CDR2 SVGAGI. This CDR3 has 16 amino acids. The CDR3 region is CASSYSATPTPYEQYF.

J is TRBJ2-3 and V is TRBV6-2 or TRBV6-3; absent DNA, TCRdb's TRBD2 call cannot be checked. This CDR3 is 15 amino acids long. Germline V gives CDR1 MNHEY, CDR2 SVGEGT. The CDR3 reads CASSSAGAMMDTQYF.

CDR3 amino acids: CSATLGGFSYNEQFF. V usage is TRBV20-1 and J usage is TRBJ2-1; checking the TCRdb D call of TRBD1 is not possible without DNA. This CDR3 is 15 amino acids long. The germline CDR1 and CDR2 sequences are DFQATT and SNEGSKA (reference sequence).

The CDR3 is CASSQSLVDEQFF. The chain combines TRBV4-1 with TRBJ2-1; the TCRdb D gene call, TRBD2, has no DNA to confirm it. The CDR3 runs 13 residues. Germline V gene sequence: CDR1 MGHRA, CDR2 YSYEKL.

The CDR3 here is CAISESRASGSEQFF. The V and J genes are TRBV10-3 and TRBJ2-1; TCRdb reports TRBD2, a call that lacks DNA to check it against. The CDR3 contains 15 residues. Germline loops: CDR1 ENHRY, CDR2 SYGVKD.

J is TRBJ2-1 and V is TRBV5-1; there is no DNA to check the TCRdb D call of TRBD1. The V gene's germline CDR1 is SGHRS and CDR2 YFSETQ. This CDR3 is built from 14 residues. CDR3 residues: CASSLLQGADEQFF. The complete variable domain, with remaining parts taken from reference TRBV5-1 and TRBJ2-1, reads KAGVTQTPRYLIKTRGQQVTLSCSPISGHRSVSWYQQTPGQGLQFLFEYFSETQRNKGNFPGRFSGRQFSNSRSEMNVSTLELGDSALYLCASSLLQGADEQFFGPGTRLTVL.

The rearrangement uses TRBV5-1 and TRBJ1-4. This CDR3 is built from 14 residues. Per germline, CDR1 SGHRS and CDR2 YFSETQ. The CDR3: CASSLSTLNEKLFF.

This chain connects TRBV15 to TRBJ2-5; checking the TCRdb D call of TRBD2 is not possible without DNA. Germline CDR1 reads LNHNV; CDR2 reads YYDKDF (reference sequence). The CDR3 consists of 14 residues. Here the CDR3 reads CATCQERYRETQYF.

This chain connects TRBV11-3 to TRBJ2-2; the TCRdb call, TRBD2, lacks DNA for checking. CDR3 length: 15 residues. Germline V gene lookup returns CDR1 SGHNT and CDR2 YENEEA. CDR3 in amino acids: CASRRLAVNTGELFF.

The rearrangement uses TRBV18 and TRBJ2-1; TCRdb's assignment of TRBD1 cannot be checked, as there is no DNA. This CDR3 has 16 residues. The germline CDR1 and CDR2 sequences are KGHSH and LQKENI. CDR3 sequence: CASSPLQGASSNEQFF.

The chain links TRBV20-1 to TRBJ2-5; lacking DNA, the TRBD1 call made by TCRdb goes unchecked. Per the germline V gene, CDR1 is DFQATT and CDR2 is SNEGSKA (reference sequence). The CDR3 covers 13 residues. CDR3 sequence: CSASVGGRETQYF.

V usage is TRBV6-5 and J usage is TRBJ2-5. The CDR3 length is 14 residues. Germline CDR1 reads MNHEY; CDR2 reads SVGAGI. CDR3 region: CASSYSTDFETQYF.

The rearrangement links TRBV7-9 to TRBJ1-5; the TCRdb D gene call, TRBD1, has no DNA to confirm it. Germline V gene data show CDR1 as SEHNR and CDR2 as FQNEAQ (reference sequence). The CDR3 is made up of 16 amino acids. CDR3 protein: CASSHTGLGGNQPQHF.

The J gene is TRBJ1-2, the V gene TRBV12-3 or TRBV12-4. The CDR3 has 12 amino acids. CDR3 protein: CASSLWEGGYTF.